This T cell receptor (beta chain) stems from a study of beta chain features in type 1 diabetes (dated by TCRdb to between 2017 and 2018). In the study overall: No differences in mean age, gender distribution, total cell number or subset yield were found between patients and healthy donors. Regulatory and stem cell-like memory subsets were isolated from only 8 patients and about eight healthy donors, whereas naive and central memory subsets came from all 28 donors. In the study, recently diagnosed type 1 diabetes patients and matched healthy donors were compared on the TCRB repertoires of their sorted circulating CD4+ T cell subsets. A total of over 95,000,000 sorted cells were examined across all samples, and RNA yield correlated strongly with the number of cells per subset.

The investigation overall reported the following: Naive, central memory and regulatory TCRB repertoires appeared to be more alike among patients than among healthy donors. Sequencing cDNA rather than genomic DNA could over-represent highly expressing activated cells, although activation and CD3 levels did not differ between groups. At VDJ recombination sites, patients with type 1 diabetes made fewer insertions and deleted more nucleotides, a pattern implying thymic rearrangement abnormalities. Only small numbers of individuals were included in the HLA sub-analyses, which left unresolved whether HLA type had any influence on TCRB rearrangement. Type 1 diabetes patients showed a moderate but significant shortening of TCRB CDR3 length in all four CD4+ subsets. Shorter templates might have been favored by PCR, but patient and control samples were amplified and corrected together, so both groups would have been affected equally by any skew.

The entire amount of isolated RNA was reverse transcribed using the High Capacity cDNA Reverse Transcription Kit, so the sequenced TCRB transcripts were expressed ones. Deep immunoSEQ sequencing was applied to naive, central memory and regulatory T cell samples, giving an average of around 4 million total reads per sample. Sorted cells were lysed in RLT buffer, and RNA was extracted using DNase-treated RNeasy Micro or Mini kits according to cell number. Each cell subset was processed separately to prevent cross-contamination, with patient and healthy donor samples processed together. TCRB sequences were amplified from cDNA with the immunoSEQ multiplex PCR, producing 87-bp fragments spanning the CDR3 region. The amplicons were sequenced using the Illumina HiSeq platform. As for the authors' bioinformatics: Synthetic template baselines were used to correct PCR bias computationally, reads within Hamming distance 2 were collapsed, and singletons that could not be merged were discarded. Reads were aligned to IMGT to assign V, D and J genes, CDR3 length, and insertions or deletions at six rearrangement sites. Within each subset, clonotype counts were normalized to sorted cell number, and only after that were true diversity and Gini coefficients computed with the tcR R package. Repertoire sharing was quantified using the overlap coefficient calculated on TCRB nucleotide sequences. As a proxy for the pre-selection repertoire, out-of-frame TCRB sequences from naive cells were analyzed. TCRdb took this table from immuneACCESS and kept in-frame rearrangements with V and J called. Such tables lack part of the clones; where checked against another copy, unresolved V genes explain under half of the gap, and the rest is unexplained. The D gene and trimming were derived from the DNA, and the V and J assignments and clone size from that table. This sample lists 900,000 or so clones; roughly 16% were detected once. The ten largest clones capture about 0.02% of the sample.

Regarding this clone: Its recognized antigen is unknown. The record has no base qualities; no much larger clone is one base away. Other DNA sequences in the same sample also yield this CDR3.

From each donor, a single peripheral blood sample of about 100 mL on average was drawn into heparinised tubes. A BD FACSAria II and a panel including CD45RO, CCR7, CD25, CD127, CD95 and CD27 were used to sort naive, central memory, regulatory and stem cell-like memory CD4+ T cells. Every sorted population had a purity above 95%. PBMCs were isolated immediately by Lymphoprep density gradient centrifugation and stained directly without culture. So that batch effects would be minimized, each experiment stained and sorted samples in pairs, pairing one healthy donor with one patient. The sequenced sample consisted of naive CD4+ T cells from blood. The cell subset or site label here, explained by the study, means: true naive CD4+ T cells. The TCR was taken from a woman younger than 30 in good health.

The sequenced DNA: TGTGCCAGCAGTTACTCGGAAAACACCATATATTTT. This sequence encodes CASSYSENTIYF. The V and J genes are TRBV6-6 and TRBJ1-3, with the D gene not confidently named. The CDR3 spans 12 residues, from the cysteine through the phenylalanine. Only CDR3 DNA is held: 36 bases, read in frame from base 1. V is shortened by 0 bases, J by 6 bases, and the region joining them spans 3 bases. CDR1 MNHNY and CDR2 SVGAGI were looked up in the germline V gene (reference sequence).